Listed here are 5 T cell receptor beta chains from one sample, sequenced in a study of blood T cell repertoires in COVID-19. TCRdb's table, derived via immunoSEQ multiplex PCR, lists solely in-frame clones and lacks some. Found here are about 120,000 clones, around 90% of them singletons; the top ten hold 3.8%. Sequenced sample: peripheral blood. The receptors come from a woman aged 55-69 years with COVID-19, enrolled during active disease.

For the CDR3, the DNA is TGCGCCTGGAGGGGGGGTACCTACGAGCAGTACTTC. Protein sequence: CAWRGGTYEQYF. The rearrangement uses TRBV10-1 and TRBJ2-7; TRBD2 might be the D (7 bases). CDR3 length equals 12 residues. Between the trimmed V and J ends, which lost 11 bases and 2 bases, there was a span of 13 bases. Germline V gene sequence: CDR1 WNHNN, CDR2 SYGVQD (reference sequence).

The rearrangement links TRBV11-2 to TRBJ2-7; TRBD2 matches 14 bases. Germline values: CDR1 SGHAT, CDR2 FQNNGV. The CDR3 contains 13 residues. J was trimmed by 5 bases and V by 9 bases; bases with no gene match: 3. CDR3 in DNA: TGTGCCAGTGGACTAGCGGGGGGAAACGAGCAGTACTTC. Amino acids: CASGLAGGNEQYF.

The genes are TRBV12-5 and TRBJ1-2, with a weak D call TRBD1 (5 bases). The CDR3 has 13 amino acids. Germline V CDR1 and CDR2: LGHNT, FRNRAP. With 1 base removed from V and 5 bases from J, the gap between germline ends came to 8 bases. CDR3 in DNA: TGTGCTAGTGGTTTGGGACAGAGATATGGCTACACCTTC. Amino acids: CASGLGQRYGYTF.

The chain combines TRBV4-1 with TRBJ1-1; D is perhaps TRBD1 (5 bases). The CDR3 has 14 amino acids. V lost 0 bases and J 4 bases, leaving 9 bases between the germline ends. Germline V gives CDR1 MGHRA, CDR2 YSYEKL. The CDR3 DNA reads as TGCGCCAGCAGCCAAGAAGCAGGGCCCACTGAAGCTTTCTTT. As protein: CASSQEAGPTEAFF.

The rearrangement links TRBV2 to TRBJ2-1, with 12 positions matching TRBD2. CDR1 SNHLY and CDR2 FYNNEI come from the germline V gene. The CDR3 consists of 15 residues. The V gene end was trimmed by 6 bases and the J gene end by 9 bases; junction bases not matched to a gene: 9. The CDR3 loop reads CASSASSGGASEQFF. The CDR3 DNA sequence: TGTGCCAGCAGCGCCTCTAGCGGGGGGGCTAGTGAGCAGTTCTTC.